The 9 T cell receptor beta chains reported below all come from one sample, sequenced in a study of brain T cells in children with intractable seizures. The assay was immunoSEQ multiplex PCR, and TCRdb's table has in-frame clones only and misses some. The sample yields 65,000 to 85,000 clones, under 95% seen once. This specimen consisted of peripheral blood, obtained at surgery. Receptors originate from a boy under three years old with tuberous sclerosis and intractable seizures.

Details on this clone: At one of its ends the junction is not consistent with the germline gene, which may arise from a read error. The chain employs TRBV28 and TRBJ2-3; 7 bases are shared with TRBD1. In germline, CDR1 is MDHEN, CDR2 SYDVKM. The CDR3 length is 16 residues. The CDR3 is CASSLSRGTGTDTQYF. CDR3 coding DNA: TGTGCCAGCAGCTTATCACGTGGGACAGGCACAGATACGCAGTATTTT.

The table lists this clone with a count of one. The gene calls are TRBV5-1 and TRBJ2-7; D is perhaps TRBD2 (5 bases). V shed 0 bases and J shed 6 bases, with 13 bases lying between them. This CDR3 is built from 14 residues. The V gene's germline CDR1 is SGHRS and CDR2 YFSETQ. CDR3 in DNA: TGCGCCAGCAGCTTGGGATCCAAGGACTCCGAGCAGTACTTC. Its translation is CASSLGSKDSEQYF.

The genes are TRBV14 and TRBJ2-3, with D uncertain. The V end lost 4 bases, the J end lost 7 bases, and 9 bases lay between the germline ends. Germline CDR1 is SGHDN and CDR2 is FVKESK. CDR3 length: 12 residues. The CDR3 sequence is CASSPWFHTQYF. DNA of the CDR3: TGTGCCAGCAGCCCCTGGTTCCATACGCAGTATTTT.

The chain is built from TRBV27 and TRBJ2-7; maybe TRBD1 (6 bases). There are 15 residues in the CDR3. Germline-derived CDR1 and CDR2 are MNHEY and SMNVEV (reference sequence). Trimming cost V 0 bases and J 3 bases, with 12 bases left between them. CDR3 residues: CASSLSGHIDYEQYF. CDR3 in DNA: TGTGCCAGCAGTTTATCGGGACACATCGACTACGAGCAGTACTTC.

V gene TRBV7-2 combines with J gene TRBJ2-1, with D possibly being TRBD2 (7 bases). In germline, CDR1 is SGHTA, CDR2 FQGNSA. The CDR3 is made up of 15 amino acids. Deletions cut 5 bases from V and 10 bases from J, with 21 bases between. The CDR3 DNA sequence: TGTGCCAGCAGCCCCCCTTGGGCGGGGGCGCGGGAGCAGTTCTTC. Protein sequence: CASSPPWAGAREQFF.

CDR3 amino acids: CASSLQAGGGYGYTF. The CDR3 DNA sequence: TGTGCCAGCAGCTTACAGGCGGGAGGGGGCTATGGCTACACCTTC. V and J are TRBV11-2 and TRBJ1-2; D possibly corresponds to TRBD1 (6 bases). Trimming pared 2 bases from V and 4 bases from J, leaving 14 bases between. CDR3 length equals 15 residues. CDR1 and CDR2 from the germline V gene are SGHAT and FQNNGV.

The chain uses TRBV10-3 and TRBJ1-2, with D uncertain. Looked up from germline, CDR1 is ENHRY and CDR2 is SYGVKD. The V end was cut by 2 bases, the J end by 4 bases, with 20 bases between. The CDR3 is 17 amino acids. The CDR3 is CAISESASIRPTYGYTF. The CDR3 nucleotides read TGTGCCATCAGTGAGAGCGCCAGTATCAGACCAACCTATGGCTACACCTTC.

The chain employs TRBV18 and TRBJ2-4; unclear D gene. The CDR3 consists of 13 residues. V was cut by 6 bases and J by 2 bases, with 8 bases left in between. Per germline, CDR1 KGHSH and CDR2 LQKENI. Here the CDR3 reads CASSDYSKNIQYF. In DNA, the CDR3 is TGTGCCAGCTCCGATTACTCCAAAAACATTCAGTACTTC. Variable domain in full (rest from reference TRBV18 and TRBJ2-4): NAGVMQNPRHLVRRRGQEARLRCSPMKGHSHVYWYRQLPEEGLKFMVYLQKENIIDESGMPKERFSAEFPKEGPSILRIQQVVRGDSAAYFCASSDYSKNIQYFGAGTRLSVL.

This clone was detected only once. This sequence joins TRBV19 and TRBJ2-1; a possible D gene is TRBD2 (6 bases). The CDR3 has 14 amino acids. Looked up from germline, CDR1 is LNHDA and CDR2 is SQIVND (reference sequence). Trimming took off 5 bases at V and 15 bases at J, with 23 bases between the two ends. CDR3: CASSPNSGTSEAFF. In DNA, the CDR3 is TGTGCCAGTAGTCCCAATTCCGGGACTTCCGAGGCGTTCTTC.